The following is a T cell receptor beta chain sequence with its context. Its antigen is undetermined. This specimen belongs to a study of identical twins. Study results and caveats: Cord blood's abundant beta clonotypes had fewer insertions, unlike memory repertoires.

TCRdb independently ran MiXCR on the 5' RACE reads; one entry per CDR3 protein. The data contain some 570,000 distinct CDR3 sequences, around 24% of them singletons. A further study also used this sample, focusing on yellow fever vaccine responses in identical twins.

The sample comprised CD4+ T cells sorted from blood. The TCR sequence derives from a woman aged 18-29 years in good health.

The CDR3, as DNA: TGCAGTGCTGGTAGCGGGACCCCGAACCACAATGAGCAGTTCTTC. This encodes CSAGSGTPNHNEQFF. The chain recombines TRBV20-1 with TRBJ2-1; 8 nucleotides agree with TRBD2. CDR3 length equals 15 residues. The germline V gene encodes CDR1 DFQATT and CDR2 SNEGSKA (reference sequence). The ends lost 5 bases at V and 5 bases at J; junction bases unmatched: 11.